Listed here is a single T cell receptor (beta chain). Its antigen is unknown. Specimens held roughly 0.9-11 million cryopreserved PBMC prior to DNA extraction. CDR1 and CDR2 (germline): SGHNT, YYREEE (reference sequence). The CDR3 loop spans 16 amino acids. Trimming at V came to 2 bases and at J to 1 base, leaving 4 bases not matched to a gene. With survey level as its setting, the immunoSEQ assay was v3.0. The repertoire was sequenced with immunoSEQ multiplex PCR; TCRdb's copy has only in-frame clones and lacks some. Among fewer than 45,000 clones, more than 80% were seen once, and the ten largest hold approximately 6.3%. This specimen belongs to a study of long-term antiretroviral therapy in people with HIV. Study outcomes and limitations: Blood obtained between the mid-2000s and the late 2010s may reflect older ART regimens. Spans of CDR3 length were tighter for HIV repertoires than for controls.

The chain is built from TRBV5-4 and TRBJ2-3; TRBD2 matches at 10 bases. The sample was unsorted PBMCs, taken 3.4 years after starting antiretroviral therapy. The sequence was collected from a man aged 25-45 years with HIV. The CDR3: CASSFSLAGGTDTQYF. The CDR3 DNA follows: TGTGCCAGCAGCTTCTCTCTAGCGGGAGGCACAGATACGCAGTATTTT.